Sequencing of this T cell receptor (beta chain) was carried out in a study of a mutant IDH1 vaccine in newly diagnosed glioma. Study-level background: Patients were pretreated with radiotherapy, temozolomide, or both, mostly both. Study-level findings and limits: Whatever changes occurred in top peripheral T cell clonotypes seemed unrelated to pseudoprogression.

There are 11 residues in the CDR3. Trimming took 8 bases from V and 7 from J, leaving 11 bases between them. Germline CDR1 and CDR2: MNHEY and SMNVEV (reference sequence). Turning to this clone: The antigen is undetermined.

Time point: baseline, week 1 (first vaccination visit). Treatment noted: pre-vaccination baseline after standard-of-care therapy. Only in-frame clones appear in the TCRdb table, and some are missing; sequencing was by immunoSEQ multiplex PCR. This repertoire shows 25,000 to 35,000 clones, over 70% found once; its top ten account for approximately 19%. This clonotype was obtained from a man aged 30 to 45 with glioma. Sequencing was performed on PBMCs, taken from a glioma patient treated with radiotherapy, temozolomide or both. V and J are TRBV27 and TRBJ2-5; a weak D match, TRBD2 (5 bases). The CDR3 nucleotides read TGTGCCAGCCGCCTGGGAGCGACCCAGTACTTC. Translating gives CASRLGATQYF.